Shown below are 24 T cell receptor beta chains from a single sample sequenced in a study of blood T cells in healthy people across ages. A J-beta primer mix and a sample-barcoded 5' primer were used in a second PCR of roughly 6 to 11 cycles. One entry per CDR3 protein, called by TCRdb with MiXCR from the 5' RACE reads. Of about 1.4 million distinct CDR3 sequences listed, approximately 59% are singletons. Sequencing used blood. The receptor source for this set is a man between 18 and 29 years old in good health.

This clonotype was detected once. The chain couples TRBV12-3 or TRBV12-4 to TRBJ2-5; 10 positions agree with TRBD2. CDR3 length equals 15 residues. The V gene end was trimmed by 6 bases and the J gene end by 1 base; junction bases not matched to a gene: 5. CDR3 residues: CASSRQRGGQETQYF. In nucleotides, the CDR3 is TGTGCCAGCAGCCGTCAGCGGGGGGGCCAAGAGACCCAGTACTTC.

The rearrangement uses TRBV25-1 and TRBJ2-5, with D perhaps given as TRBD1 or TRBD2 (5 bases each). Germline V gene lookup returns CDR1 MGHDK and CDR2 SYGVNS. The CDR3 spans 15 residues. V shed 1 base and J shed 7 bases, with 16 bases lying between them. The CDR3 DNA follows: TGTGCCAGCAGTGAATCCCCCGCAGGGACGGGGACCCAGTACTTC. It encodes CASSESPAGTGTQYF.

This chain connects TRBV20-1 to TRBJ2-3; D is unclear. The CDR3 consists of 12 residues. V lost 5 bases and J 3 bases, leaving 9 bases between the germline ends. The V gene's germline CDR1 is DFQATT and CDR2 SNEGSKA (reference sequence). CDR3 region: CSAEKGTDTQYF. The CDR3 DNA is TGCAGTGCTGAGAAAGGTACAGATACGCAGTATTTT.

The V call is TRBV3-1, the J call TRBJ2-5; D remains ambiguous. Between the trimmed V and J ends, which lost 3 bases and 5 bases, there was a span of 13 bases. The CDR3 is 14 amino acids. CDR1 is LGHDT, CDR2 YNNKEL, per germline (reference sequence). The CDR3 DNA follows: TGTGCCAGCAGCCATGAAGCCCATCCCGAGACCCAGTACTTC. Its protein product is CASSHEAHPETQYF.

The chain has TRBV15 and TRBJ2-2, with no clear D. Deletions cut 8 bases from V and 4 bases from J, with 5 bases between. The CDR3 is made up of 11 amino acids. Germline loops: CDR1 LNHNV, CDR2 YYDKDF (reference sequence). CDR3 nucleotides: TGTGCCACCCACAGCACCGGGGAGCTGTTTTTT. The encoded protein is CATHSTGELFF.

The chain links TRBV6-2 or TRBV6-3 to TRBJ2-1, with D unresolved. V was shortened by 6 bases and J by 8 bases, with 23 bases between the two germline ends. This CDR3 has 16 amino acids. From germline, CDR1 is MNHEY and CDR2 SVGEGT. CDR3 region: CASRLIKDGDYDEQFF. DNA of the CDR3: TGTGCCAGCAGACTAATCAAGGATGGGGATTACGATGAGCAGTTCTTC.

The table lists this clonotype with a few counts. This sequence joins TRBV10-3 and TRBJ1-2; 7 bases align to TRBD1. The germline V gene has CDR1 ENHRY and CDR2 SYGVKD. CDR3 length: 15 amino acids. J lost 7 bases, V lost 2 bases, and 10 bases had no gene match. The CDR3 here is CAISERGGQVPGYTF. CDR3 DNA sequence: TGTGCCATCAGTGAGAGGGGAGGACAGGTCCCTGGCTACACCTTC.

The CDR3 bases are TGTGCCAGCAGCGTATACGAAGAGACCCAGTACTTC. This codes for CASSVYEETQYF. This rearrangement joins TRBV9 to TRBJ2-5; unclear D gene. In germline, CDR1 is SGDLS, CDR2 YYNGEE. This CDR3 is 12 amino acids long. The germline V and J ends were trimmed by 1 base and 3 bases, with 4 bases remaining between them.

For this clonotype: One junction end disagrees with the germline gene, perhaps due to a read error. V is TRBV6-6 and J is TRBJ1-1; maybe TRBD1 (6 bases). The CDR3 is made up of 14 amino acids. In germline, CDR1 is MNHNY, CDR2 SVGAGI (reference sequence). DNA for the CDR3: TGTGCCAGCAGTTACAGGACAGAGGACACTGAAGCTTTTTTT. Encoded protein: CASSYRTEDTEAFF.

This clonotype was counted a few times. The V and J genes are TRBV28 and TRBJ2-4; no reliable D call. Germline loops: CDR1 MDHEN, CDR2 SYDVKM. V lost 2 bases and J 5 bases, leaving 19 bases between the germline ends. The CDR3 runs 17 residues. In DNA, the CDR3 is TGTGCCAGCAGTTTAGTCAGTTGGGCCCGGGCCCAAAACATTCAGTACTTC. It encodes CASSLVSWARAQNIQYF.

CDR3 residues: CASTSSGGVGNEQFF. The CDR3 DNA sequence: TGTGCCAGCACCTCTAGCGGGGGGGTTGGGAATGAGCAGTTCTTC. The V call is TRBV12-3 or TRBV12-4, the J call TRBJ2-1; 12 positions agree with TRBD2. J lost 7 bases, V lost 7 bases, and 8 bases had no gene match. The CDR3 extends over 15 amino acids.

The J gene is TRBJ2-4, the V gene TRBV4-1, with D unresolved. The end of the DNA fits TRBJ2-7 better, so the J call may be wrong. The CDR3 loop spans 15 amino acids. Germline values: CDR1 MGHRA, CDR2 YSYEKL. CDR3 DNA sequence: TGCGCCAGCAGCCAAGAAGCATCTTCCTCCTACGAGCAGTACTTC. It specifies CASSQEASSSYEQYF.

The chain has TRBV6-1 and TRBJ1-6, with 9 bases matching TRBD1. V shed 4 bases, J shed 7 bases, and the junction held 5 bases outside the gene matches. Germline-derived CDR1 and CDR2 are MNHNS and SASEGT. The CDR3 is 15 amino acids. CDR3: CASSARDRANSPLHF. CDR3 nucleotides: TGTGCCAGCAGTGCCCGGGACAGGGCGAATTCACCCCTCCACTTT.

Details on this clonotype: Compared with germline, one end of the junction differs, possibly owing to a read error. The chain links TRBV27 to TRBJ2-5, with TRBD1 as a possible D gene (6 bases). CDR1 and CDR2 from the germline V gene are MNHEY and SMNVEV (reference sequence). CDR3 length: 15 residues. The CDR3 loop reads CASADRDMFQETQYF. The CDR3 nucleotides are TGTGCCAGCGCCGATCGGGACATGTTCCAAGAGACTCAGTACTTC.

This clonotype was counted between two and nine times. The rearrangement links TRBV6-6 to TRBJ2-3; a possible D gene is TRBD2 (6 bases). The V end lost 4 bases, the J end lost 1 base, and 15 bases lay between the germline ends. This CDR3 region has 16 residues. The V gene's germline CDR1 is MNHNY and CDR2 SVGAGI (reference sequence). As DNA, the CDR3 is TGTGCCAGCAGTTCGGACTCTAGCGTCCGCACAGATACGCAGTATTTT. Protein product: CASSSDSSVRTDTQYF.

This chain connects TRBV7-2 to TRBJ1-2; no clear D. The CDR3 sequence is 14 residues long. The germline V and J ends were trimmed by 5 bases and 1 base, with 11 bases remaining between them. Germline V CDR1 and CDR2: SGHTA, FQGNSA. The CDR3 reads CASSAYASNYGYTF. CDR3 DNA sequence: TGTGCCAGCAGCGCCTACGCCAGTAACTATGGCTACACCTTC.

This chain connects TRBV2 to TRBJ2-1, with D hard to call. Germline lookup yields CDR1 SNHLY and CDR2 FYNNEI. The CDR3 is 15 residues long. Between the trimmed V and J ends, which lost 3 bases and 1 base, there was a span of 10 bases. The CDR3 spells CASSESISSYNEQFF. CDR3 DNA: TGTGCCAGCAGTGAGTCGATTTCATCCTACAATGAGCAGTTCTTC.

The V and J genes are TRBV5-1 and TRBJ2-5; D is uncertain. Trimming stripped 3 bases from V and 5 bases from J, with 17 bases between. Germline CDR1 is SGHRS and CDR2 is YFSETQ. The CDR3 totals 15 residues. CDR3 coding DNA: TGCGCCAGCAGCTCCTTACAGCATTCAAGGGAGACCCAGTACTTC. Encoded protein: CASSSLQHSRETQYF.

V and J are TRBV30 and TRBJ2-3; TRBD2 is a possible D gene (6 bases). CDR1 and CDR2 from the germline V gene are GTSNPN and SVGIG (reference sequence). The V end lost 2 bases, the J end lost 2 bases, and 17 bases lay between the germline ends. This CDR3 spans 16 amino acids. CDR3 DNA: TGTGCCTGGAGTAGATTTCTAGCGTCGGCCACAGATACGCAGTATTTT. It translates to CAWSRFLASATDTQYF.

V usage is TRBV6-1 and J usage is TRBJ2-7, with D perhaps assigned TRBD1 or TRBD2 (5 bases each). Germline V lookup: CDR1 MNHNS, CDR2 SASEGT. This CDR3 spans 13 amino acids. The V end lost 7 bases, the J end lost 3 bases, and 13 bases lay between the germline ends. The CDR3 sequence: CASTRDGGYEQYF. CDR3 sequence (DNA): TGTGCCAGCACTCGGGACGGAGGCTACGAGCAGTACTTC.

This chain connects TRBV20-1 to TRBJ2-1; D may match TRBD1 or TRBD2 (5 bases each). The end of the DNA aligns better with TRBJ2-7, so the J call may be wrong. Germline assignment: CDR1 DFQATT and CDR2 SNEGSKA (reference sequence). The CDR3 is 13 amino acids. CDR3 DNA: TGCAGTGCTAGCCCCTGGGCAGGGAGCGAGCAGTACTTC. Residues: CSASPWAGSEQYF.

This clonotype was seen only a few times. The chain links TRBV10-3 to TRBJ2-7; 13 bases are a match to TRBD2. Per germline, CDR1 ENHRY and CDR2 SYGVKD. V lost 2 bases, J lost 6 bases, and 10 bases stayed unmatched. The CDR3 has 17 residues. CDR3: CAISEGNRLAGGFEQYF. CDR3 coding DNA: TGTGCCATCAGTGAGGGGAACCGACTAGCGGGAGGATTCGAGCAGTACTTC.

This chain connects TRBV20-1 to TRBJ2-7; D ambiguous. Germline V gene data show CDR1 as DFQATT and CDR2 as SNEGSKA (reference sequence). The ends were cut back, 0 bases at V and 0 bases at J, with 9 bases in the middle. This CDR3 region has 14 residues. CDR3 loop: CSARDTRTSYEQYF. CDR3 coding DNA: TGCAGTGCTAGAGATACCAGAACCTCCTACGAGCAGTACTTC.

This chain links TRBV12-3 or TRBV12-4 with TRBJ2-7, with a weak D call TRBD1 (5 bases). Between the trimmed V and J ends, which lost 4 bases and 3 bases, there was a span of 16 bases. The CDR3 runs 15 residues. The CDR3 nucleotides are TGTGCCAGCAGTTCCGGGCAGGGTTGGGACTACGAGCAGTACTTC. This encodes CASSSGQGWDYEQYF.